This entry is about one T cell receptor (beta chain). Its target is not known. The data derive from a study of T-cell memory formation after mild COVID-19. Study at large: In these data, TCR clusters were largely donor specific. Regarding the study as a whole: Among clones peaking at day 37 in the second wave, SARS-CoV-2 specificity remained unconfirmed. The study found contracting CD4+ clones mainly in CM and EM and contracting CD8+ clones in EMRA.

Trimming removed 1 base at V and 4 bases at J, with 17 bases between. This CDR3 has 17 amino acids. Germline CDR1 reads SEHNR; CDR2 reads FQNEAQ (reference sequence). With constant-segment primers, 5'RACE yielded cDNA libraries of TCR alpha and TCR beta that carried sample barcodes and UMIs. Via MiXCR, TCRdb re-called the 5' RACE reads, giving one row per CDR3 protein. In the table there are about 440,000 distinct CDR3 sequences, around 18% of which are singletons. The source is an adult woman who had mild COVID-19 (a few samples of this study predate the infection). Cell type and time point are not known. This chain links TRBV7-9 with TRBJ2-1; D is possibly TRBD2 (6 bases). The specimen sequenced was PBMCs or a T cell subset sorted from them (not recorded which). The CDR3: CASSLGGARGRYNEQFF. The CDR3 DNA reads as TGTGCCAGCAGCTTAGGTGGTGCGCGGGGTCGGTACAATGAGCAGTTCTTC.